This T cell receptor beta chain was observed in a study of tissue T cells after allogeneic stem cell transplantation (dated by TCRdb to about 2022). In terms of the full investigation: The study profiled TCR beta repertoires in many tissues obtained from research autopsies of patients with and without GVHD, and also in mouse models of GVHD. The human arm was conducted as a prospective observational study, and neither blinding nor randomization was performed. General findings and caveats noted by the study authors: Which tissue TCRs were alloreactive or antigen-specific was not determined in the study, and some clones might have been persisting host cells. In both patients and mice, only a limited portion of the TCR repertoire detected in tissues was captured by blood and spleen T cells. Within patients, how anatomically similar tissues were was a major factor shaping TCR repertoire composition, regardless of disease or transplant status. A small and clinically heterogeneous patient cohort was studied, and sampling depth was acknowledged as a limitation. Only a few T cell clones appeared in more than one patient, yet motif-based clustering showed tissue-specific repertoire signatures that were shared between patients.

The library came from the immunoSEQ multiplex PCR assay. TCRbeta CDR3 sequencing was done by Adaptive Biotechnologies at survey depth, reporting CDR3 sequences, V/J genes, productive frequency and template counts. TCR beta CDR3 regions were amplified from genomic DNA instead of RNA. Under the source paper's analysis protocol: Jensen-Shannon divergence served to quantify pairwise repertoire overlap between tissues, with 0 meaning identical and 1 meaning complete divergence. Based on pairwise JSD values, tissues were grouped by single-linkage agglomerative hierarchical clustering, and the results were shown as dendrograms. GLIPH2 was run on all patient samples with simulation_depth 1000, kmer_min_depth 3 and cdr3_length_cutoff 8, and groups with more than two unique CDR3s were retained. In a standardized tissue-overlap score, Jaccard GLIPH-group overlap across patients was extrapolated to a standard repertoire size of 1000 clones. Linear mixed-effect models, with tissue included as a fixed effect and individual included as a random effect, were used to assess associations of diversity with clinical or experimental variables. The table comes from immuneACCESS by way of TCRdb, which keeps in-frame sequences with V and J called. Part of the clones is missing from these tables; in studies checked, under half for an unresolved V gene and the rest for unknown reasons. V, J and clone size are taken as reported in that table, and D and trimming were inferred from the DNA itself. Present in this sample are about 7,100 clones, 60% to 80% of which were seen just once. Together, the top ten hold about 0.73% of the sample.

V gives up 3 bases and J gives up 0 bases, and the segment between their germline ends measures 8 bases. Taken from the germline V gene, the CDR1 and CDR2 loops are LGHNA and YSYQKL. The CDR3 measures 14 amino acids from cysteine to phenylalanine. The 39 bases shown cover part of the CDR3, and their frame starts at base 1. This clone was seen once. It has no known antigen specificity. Mouse gene names and germline sequences are used here. The CDR3 end falls 1 residue outside the read, so it is completed with the germline J gene. The sequencing input was blood. This chain joins TRBV2 to TRBJ1-1, with no reliable assignment of the D segment. The source of this sequence is a female BALB/c mouse in good health. This strain possesses the MHC haplotype H2-d. The CDR3 reads CASSHGGPNTEVFF. The CDR3 bases that were read are TGTGCCAGCAGCCACGGCGGTCCAAACACAGAAGTCTTC.